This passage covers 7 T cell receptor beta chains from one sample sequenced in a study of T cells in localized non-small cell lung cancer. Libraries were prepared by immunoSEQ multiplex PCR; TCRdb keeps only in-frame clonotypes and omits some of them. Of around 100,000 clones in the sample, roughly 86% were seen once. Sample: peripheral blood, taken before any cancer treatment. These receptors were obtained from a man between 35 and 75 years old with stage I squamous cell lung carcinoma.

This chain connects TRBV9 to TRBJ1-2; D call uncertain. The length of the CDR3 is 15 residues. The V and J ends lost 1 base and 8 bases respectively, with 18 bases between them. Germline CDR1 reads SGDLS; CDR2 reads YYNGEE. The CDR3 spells CASSVKGDGKQGYTF. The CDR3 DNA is TGTGCCAGCAGCGTAAAAGGAGACGGCAAACAAGGCTACACCTTC.

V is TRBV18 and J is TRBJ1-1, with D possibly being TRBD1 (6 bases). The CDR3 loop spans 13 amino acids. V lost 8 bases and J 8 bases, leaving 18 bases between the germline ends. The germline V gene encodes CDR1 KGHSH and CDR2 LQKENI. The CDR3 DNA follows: TGTGCCAGCCCCCTGGAAGACAGGAGGGAAGCTTTCTTT. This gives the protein CASPLEDRREAFF.

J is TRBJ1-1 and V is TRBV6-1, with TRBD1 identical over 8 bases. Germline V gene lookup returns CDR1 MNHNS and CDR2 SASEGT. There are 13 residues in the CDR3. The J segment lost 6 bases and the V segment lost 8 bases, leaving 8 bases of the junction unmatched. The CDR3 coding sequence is TGTGCCAGCCGCTTGACAGGGGTTGCTGAAGCTTTCTTT. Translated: CASRLTGVAEAFF.

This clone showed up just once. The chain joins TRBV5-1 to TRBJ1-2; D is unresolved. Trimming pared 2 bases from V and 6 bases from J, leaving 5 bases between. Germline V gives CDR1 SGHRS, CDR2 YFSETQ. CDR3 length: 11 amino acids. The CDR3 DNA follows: TGCGCCAGCAGCTTCGGTAATGGCTACACCTTC. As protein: CASSFGNGYTF.

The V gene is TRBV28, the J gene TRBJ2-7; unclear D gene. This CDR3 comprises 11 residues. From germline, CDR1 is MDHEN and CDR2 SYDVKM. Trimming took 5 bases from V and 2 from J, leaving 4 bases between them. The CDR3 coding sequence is TGTGCCAGCAGTCCCGCCTACGAGCAGTACTTC. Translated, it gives CASSPAYEQYF.

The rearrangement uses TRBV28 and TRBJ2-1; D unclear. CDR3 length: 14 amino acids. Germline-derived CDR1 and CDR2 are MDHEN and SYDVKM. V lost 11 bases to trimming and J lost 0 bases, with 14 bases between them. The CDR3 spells CAGSGQSSYNEQFF. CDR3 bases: TGTGCCGGGTCTGGGCAGAGCTCCTACAATGAGCAGTTCTTC.

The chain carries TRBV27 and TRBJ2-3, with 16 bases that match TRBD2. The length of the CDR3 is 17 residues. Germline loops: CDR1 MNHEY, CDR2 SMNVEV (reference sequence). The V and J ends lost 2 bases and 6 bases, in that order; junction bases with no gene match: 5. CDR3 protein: CASSLTGTSGGADTQYF. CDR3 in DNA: TGTGCCAGCAGTTTAACCGGGACTAGCGGGGGGGCCGATACGCAGTATTTT.